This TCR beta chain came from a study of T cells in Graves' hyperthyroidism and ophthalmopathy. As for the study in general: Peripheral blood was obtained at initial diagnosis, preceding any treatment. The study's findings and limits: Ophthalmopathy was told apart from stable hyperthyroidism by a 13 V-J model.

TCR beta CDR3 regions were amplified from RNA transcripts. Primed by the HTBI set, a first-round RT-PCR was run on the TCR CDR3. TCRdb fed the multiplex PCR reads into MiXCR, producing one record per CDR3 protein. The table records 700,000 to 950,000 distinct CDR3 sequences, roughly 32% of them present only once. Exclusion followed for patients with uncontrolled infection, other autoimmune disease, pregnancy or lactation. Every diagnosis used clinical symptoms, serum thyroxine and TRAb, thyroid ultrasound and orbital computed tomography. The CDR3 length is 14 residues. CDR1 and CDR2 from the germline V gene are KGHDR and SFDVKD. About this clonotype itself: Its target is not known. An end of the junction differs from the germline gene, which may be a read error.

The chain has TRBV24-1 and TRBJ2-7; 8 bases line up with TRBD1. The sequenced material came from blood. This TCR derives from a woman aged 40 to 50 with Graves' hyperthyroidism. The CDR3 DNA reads TGTGCCAGCAGTACGACAGGGGAATCCCGCGAGCAGTACTTC. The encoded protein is CASSTTGESREQYF.